This T cell receptor beta chain was identified in a study of blood T cell repertoires in COVID-19. Study at large: T cells, B-cell-depleted T cells, or PBMCs provided the cDNA or gDNA that served as material.

The V segment lost 5 bases and the J segment 0 bases; nucleotides outside the gene matches: 6. This CDR3 is 15 amino acids long. Germline values: CDR1 LNHDA, CDR2 SQIVND (reference sequence). Under the authors' procedure: Nucleated cell counts were estimated from reference gene primer amplification. The protocol was immunoSEQ multiplex PCR, while the TCRdb copy is restricted to in-frame clones and leaves out a portion. The V and J calls and clone size are taken from that table; D and trimming were inferred from the DNA. There are roughly 80,000 clones in the sample; just over 85% occur only once, and around 5% lies in the top ten.

What was sequenced was peripheral blood. This TCR was sampled from a woman older than 75 with acute or convalescent COVID-19. The genes are TRBV19 and TRBJ1-2; the match to TRBD1 covers 7 bases. CDR3 sequence reads: CASSAYRGANYGYTF. The CDR3 nucleotides read TGTGCCAGTAGTGCCTACAGGGGTGCTAACTATGGCTACACCTTC.